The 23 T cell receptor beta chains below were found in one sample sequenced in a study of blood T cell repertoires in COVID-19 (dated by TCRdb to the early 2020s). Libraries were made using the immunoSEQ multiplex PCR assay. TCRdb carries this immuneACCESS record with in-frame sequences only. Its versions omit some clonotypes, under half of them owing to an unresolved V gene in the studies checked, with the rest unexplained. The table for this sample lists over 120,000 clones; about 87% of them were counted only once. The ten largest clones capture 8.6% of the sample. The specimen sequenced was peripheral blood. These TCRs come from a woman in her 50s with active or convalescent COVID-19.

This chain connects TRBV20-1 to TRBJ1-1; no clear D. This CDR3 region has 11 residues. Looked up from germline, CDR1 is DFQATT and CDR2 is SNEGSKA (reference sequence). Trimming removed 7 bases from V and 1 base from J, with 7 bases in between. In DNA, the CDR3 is TGCAGTGGGCGAGGGAACACTGAAGCTTTCTTT. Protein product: CSGRGNTEAFF.

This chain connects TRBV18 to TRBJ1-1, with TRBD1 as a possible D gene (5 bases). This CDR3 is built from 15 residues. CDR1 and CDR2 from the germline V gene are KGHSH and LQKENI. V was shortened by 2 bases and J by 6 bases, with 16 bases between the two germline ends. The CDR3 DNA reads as TGTGCCAGCTCACCAGTAGAGACAGAAGGTGCTGAAGCTTTCTTT. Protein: CASSPVETEGAEAFF.

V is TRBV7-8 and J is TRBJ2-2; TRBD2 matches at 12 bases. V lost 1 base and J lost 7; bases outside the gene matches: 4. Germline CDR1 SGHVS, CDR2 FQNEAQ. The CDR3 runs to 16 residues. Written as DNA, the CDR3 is TGTGCCAGCAGCTTAGGACTAGCGGGAGAAGACGGGGAGCTGTTTTTT. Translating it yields CASSLGLAGEDGELFF.

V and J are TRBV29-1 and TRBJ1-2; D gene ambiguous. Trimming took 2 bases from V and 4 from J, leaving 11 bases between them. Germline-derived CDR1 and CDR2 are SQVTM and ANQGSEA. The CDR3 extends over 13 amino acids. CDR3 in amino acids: CSVESVGGYGYTF. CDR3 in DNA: TGCAGCGTTGAATCGGTGGGAGGCTATGGCTACACCTTC.

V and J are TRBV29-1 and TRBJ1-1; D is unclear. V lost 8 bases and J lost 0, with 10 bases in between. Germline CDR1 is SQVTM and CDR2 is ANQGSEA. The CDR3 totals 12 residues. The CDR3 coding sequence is TGCAGCACGAAACTCGTGAACACTGAAGCTTTCTTT. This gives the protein CSTKLVNTEAFF. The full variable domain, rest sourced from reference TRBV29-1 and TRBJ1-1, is SAVISQKPSRDICQRGTSLTIQCQVDSQVTMMFWYRQQPGQSLTLIATANQGSEATYESGFVIDKFPISRPNLTFSTLTVSNMSPEDSSIYLCSTKLVNTEAFFGQGTRLTVV.

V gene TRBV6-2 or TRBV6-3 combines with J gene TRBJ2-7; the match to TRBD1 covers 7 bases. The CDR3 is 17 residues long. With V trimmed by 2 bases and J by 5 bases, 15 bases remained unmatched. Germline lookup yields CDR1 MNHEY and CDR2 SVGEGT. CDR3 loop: CASSYPRGRTGRHEQYF. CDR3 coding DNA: TGTGCCAGCAGTTACCCGAGGGGCAGGACAGGCCGACACGAGCAGTACTTC.

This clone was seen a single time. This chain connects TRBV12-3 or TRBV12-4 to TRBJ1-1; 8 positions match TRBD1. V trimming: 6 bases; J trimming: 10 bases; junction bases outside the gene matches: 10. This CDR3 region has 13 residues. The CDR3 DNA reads TGTGCCAGCAGCCCTGGACAGGGTAGACGAGCTTTCTTT. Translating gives CASSPGQGRRAFF.

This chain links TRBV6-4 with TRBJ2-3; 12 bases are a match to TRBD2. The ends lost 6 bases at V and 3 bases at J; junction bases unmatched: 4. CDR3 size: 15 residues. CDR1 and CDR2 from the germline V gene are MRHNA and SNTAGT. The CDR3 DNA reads TGTGCCAGCAGCCCACTAGCGGGGGGAACAGATACGCAGTATTTT. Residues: CASSPLAGGTDTQYF.

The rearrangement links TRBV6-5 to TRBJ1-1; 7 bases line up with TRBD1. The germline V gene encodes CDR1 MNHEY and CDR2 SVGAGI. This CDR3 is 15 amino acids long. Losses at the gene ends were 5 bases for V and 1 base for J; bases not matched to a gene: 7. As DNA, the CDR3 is TGTGCCAGCAGTAAACGACAGGGAGGGAACACTGAAGCTTTCTTT. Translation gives CASSKRQGGNTEAFF.

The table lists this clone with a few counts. The DNA for the CDR3 is TGTGCCAGCAGTGTCACCGGGACTAGCGGGGTTGGAGAGCAGTACTTC. Its protein product is CASSVTGTSGVGEQYF. This chain joins TRBV27 and TRBJ2-7, with 13 bases that match TRBD2. The CDR3 loop spans 16 amino acids. Per germline, CDR1 MNHEY and CDR2 SMNVEV (reference sequence). V shed 5 bases and J 7 bases; nucleotides not matched to a gene: 11.

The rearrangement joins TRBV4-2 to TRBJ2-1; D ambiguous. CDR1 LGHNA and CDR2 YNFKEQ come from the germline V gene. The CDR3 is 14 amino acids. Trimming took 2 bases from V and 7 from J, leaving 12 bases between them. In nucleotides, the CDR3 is TGTGCCAGCAGCCAAAACTCTTATGATAATGAGCAGTTCTTC. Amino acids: CASSQNSYDNEQFF.

The CDR3 reads CASSLGFVGRSYNEQFF. The CDR3 region has the DNA TGCGCCAGCAGCTTGGGATTTGTGGGGCGCTCCTACAATGAGCAGTTCTTC. The chain joins TRBV5-1 to TRBJ2-1; possible D gene TRBD1, 5 bases. The CDR3 sequence is 17 residues long. Trimming removed 0 bases from V and 0 bases from J, with 13 bases in between. Germline CDR1 is SGHRS and CDR2 is YFSETQ.

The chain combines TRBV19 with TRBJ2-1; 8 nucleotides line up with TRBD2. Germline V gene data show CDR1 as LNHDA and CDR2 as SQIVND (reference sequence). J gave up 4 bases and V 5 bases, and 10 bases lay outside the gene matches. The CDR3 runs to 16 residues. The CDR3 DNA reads TGTGCCAGTAGTGAAGGCGGACTAGCCCGTTACAATGAGCAGTTCTTC. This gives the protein CASSEGGLARYNEQFF.

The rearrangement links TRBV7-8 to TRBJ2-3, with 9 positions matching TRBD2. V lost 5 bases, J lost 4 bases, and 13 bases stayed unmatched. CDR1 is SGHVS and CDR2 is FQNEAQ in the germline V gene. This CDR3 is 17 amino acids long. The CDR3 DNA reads TGTGCCAGCAGCCCGAGGGGCGGGGGGGCCCTTGCAGATACGCAGTATTTT. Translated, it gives CASSPRGGGALADTQYF.

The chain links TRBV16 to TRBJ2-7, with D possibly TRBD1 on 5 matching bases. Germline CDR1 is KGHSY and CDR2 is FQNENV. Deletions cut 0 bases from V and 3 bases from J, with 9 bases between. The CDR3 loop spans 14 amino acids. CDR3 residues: CASSQSQGGYEQYF. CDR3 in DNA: TGTGCCAGCAGCCAATCGCAGGGCGGCTACGAGCAGTACTTC.

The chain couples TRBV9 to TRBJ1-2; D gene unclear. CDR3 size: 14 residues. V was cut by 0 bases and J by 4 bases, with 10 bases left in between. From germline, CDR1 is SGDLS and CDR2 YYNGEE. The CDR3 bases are TGTGCCAGCAGCGTAGATACGGAGTCCTATGGCTACACCTTC. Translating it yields CASSVDTESYGYTF.

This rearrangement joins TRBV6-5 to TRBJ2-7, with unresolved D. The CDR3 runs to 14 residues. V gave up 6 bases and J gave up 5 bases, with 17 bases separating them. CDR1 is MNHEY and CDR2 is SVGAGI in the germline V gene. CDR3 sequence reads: CASSNGLTRNEQYF. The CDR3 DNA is TGTGCCAGCAGCAACGGTCTCACGAGGAACGAGCAGTACTTC.

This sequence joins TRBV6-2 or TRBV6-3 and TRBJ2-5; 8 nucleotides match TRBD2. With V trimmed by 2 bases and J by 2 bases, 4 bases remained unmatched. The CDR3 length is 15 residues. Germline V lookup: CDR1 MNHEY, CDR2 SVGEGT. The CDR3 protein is CASSYGVAGQETQYF. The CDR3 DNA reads TGTGCCAGCAGTTACGGGGTAGCGGGGCAAGAGACCCAGTACTTC.

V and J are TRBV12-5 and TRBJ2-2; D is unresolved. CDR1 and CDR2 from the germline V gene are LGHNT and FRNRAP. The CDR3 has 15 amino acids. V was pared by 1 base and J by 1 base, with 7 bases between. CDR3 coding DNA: TGTGCTAGTGGTTTGGCTACCCGGAACACCGGGGAGCTGTTTTTT. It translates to CASGLATRNTGELFF.

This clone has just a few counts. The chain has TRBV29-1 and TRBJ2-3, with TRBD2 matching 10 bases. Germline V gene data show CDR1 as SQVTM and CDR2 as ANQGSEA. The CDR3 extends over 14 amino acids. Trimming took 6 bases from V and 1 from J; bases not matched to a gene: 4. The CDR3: CSVEGTSGTDTQYF. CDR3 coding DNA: TGCAGCGTCGAGGGGACTAGCGGCACAGATACGCAGTATTTT.

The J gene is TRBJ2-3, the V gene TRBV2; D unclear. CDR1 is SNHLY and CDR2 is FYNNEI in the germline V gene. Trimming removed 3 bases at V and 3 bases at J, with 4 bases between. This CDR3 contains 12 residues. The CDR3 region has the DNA TGTGCCAGCAGTGAGAGGACAGATACGCAGTATTTT. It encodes CASSERTDTQYF.

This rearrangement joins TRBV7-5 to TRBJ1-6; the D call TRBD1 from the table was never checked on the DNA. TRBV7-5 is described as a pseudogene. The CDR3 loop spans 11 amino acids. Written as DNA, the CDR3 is TGTGCCCCCCAGGGAAATTCACCCCTCCACTTT. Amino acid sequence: CAPQGNSPLHF.

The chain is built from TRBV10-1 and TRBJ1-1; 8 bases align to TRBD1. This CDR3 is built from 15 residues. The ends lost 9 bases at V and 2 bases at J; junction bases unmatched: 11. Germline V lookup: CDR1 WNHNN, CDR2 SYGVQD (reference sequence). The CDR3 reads CARSEPDRANTEAFF. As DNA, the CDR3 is TGCGCCAGGTCAGAACCGGACAGGGCAAACACTGAAGCTTTCTTT.